This T cell receptor beta chain emerged from a study of blood T cells in healthy people across ages. The CDR3 covers 17 residues. Per the germline V gene, CDR1 is MNHNY and CDR2 is SVGAGI (reference sequence). Sample-barcoded 5' priming and a J-beta primer mix drove a second PCR of 7 to 11 cycles. TCRdb re-called the 5' RACE reads through MiXCR, storing one row per CDR3 protein. The sample records roughly 640,000 distinct CDR3 sequences, less than 35% being singletons. The sequence was obtained from a woman older than 75 in good health. Source material: blood. The rearrangement links TRBV6-6 to TRBJ2-1; 9 bases fit TRBD2. Near its end, the DNA agrees better with TRBJ2-7, so the J call may be wrong. DNA of the CDR3: TGTGCCAGCTTAGGGGCGGGGGGGCAAGGCTCCTACAATGAGCAGTACTTC. It codes for CASLGAGGQGSYNEQYF.